The TCR beta chain described here comes from a study of long-term antiretroviral therapy in people with HIV. Run at survey level, the immunoSEQ assay was version v3.0. Some clones are missing from TCRdb's copy, which holds only in-frame ones; the method was immunoSEQ multiplex PCR. The sample holds approximately 35,000 clones, roughly 80% seen once. Germline CDR1 SGHTA, CDR2 FQGTGA. Trimming stripped 4 bases from V and 2 bases from J, with 9 bases between. The CDR3 consists of 15 residues. The V gene is TRBV7-3, the J gene TRBJ2-6; D may be TRBD1 (5 bases). This TCR came from a woman aged 45-60 years with HIV. The sequences come from unsorted PBMCs, collected 2 years after starting antiretroviral therapy. This CDR3 is CASSSRVPGANVLTF. In DNA form, the CDR3 reads TGTGCCAGCAGCTCCAGGGTCCCTGGGGCCAACGTCCTGACTTTC.